This T cell receptor (beta chain) was identified in a study of blood T cell repertoires in COVID-19. Study context: The samples span acute and convalescent COVID-19 from the United States, Italy and Spain. Sample material is recorded as cDNA or gDNA derived from T cells, B-cell-depleted T cells, or PBMCs.

This clone was seen a handful of times. In the authors' methods: Amplified reference gene primers provided the basis for estimating nucleated cell counts. Libraries were prepared by immunoSEQ multiplex PCR; TCRdb keeps only in-frame clonotypes and omits some of them. The DNA gave D and trimming, while V, J and clone size come from that table. The sample carries roughly 77,000 clones, approximately 80% recorded once. In Seattle, patients joined the study during active infection and were tracked longitudinally. Material for sequencing was peripheral blood. The TCR was taken from a man aged 55 to 70 with COVID-19, enrolled during active disease.

The CDR3 here is CASSVGGLASPTGELFF. CDR3 DNA sequence: TGTGCCAGCAGCGTAGGAGGTCTAGCGAGTCCGACCGGGGAGCTGTTTTTT. This chain joins TRBV9 and TRBJ2-2; D is perhaps TRBD2 (6 bases). This CDR3 has 17 residues. Germline V gives CDR1 SGDLS, CDR2 YYNGEE. V dropped 0 bases and J dropped 5 bases, with 17 bases sitting between them.